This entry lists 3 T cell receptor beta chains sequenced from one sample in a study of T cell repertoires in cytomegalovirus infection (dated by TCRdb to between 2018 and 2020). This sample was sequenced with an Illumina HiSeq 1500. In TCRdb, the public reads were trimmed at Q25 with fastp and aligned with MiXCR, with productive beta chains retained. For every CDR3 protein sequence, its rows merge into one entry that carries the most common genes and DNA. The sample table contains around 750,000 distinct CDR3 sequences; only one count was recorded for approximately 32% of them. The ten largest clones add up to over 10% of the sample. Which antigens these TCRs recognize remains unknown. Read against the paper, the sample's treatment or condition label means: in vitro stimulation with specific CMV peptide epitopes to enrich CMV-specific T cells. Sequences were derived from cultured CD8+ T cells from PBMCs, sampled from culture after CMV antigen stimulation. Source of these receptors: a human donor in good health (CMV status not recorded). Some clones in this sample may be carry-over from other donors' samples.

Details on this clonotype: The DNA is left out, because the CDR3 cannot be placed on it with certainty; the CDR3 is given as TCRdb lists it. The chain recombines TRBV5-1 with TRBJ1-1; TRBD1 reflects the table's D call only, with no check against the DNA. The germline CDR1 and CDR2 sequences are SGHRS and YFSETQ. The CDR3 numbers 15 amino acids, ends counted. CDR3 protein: CASSWAEGSYPPAIF.

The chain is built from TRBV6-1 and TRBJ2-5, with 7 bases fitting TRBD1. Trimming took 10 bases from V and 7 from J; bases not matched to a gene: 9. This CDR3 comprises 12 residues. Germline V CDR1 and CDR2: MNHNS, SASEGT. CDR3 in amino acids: CATRQGAGTQYF. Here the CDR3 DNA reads TGTGCCACAAGACAGGGCGCGGGGACCCAGTACTTC.

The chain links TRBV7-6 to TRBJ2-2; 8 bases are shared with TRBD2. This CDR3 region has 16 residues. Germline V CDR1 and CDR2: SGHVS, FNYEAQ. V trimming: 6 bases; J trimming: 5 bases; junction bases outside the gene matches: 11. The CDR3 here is CASSSGTRLTTGELFF. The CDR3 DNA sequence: TGTGCCAGCAGTTCCGGGACTAGACTTACAACCGGGGAGCTGTTTTTT.